The next 2 T cell receptor beta chains were all read from a single sample in a study of blood T cell repertoires in COVID-19. Libraries were prepared by immunoSEQ multiplex PCR; TCRdb keeps only in-frame clonotypes and omits some of them. The profile shows 250,000 to 350,000 clones, almost 90% of them singletons. The sequenced sample consisted of peripheral blood. The receptors originated from a woman aged 25 to 39 with COVID-19, enrolled during active disease.

The chain is built from TRBV28 and TRBJ1-2; D is unresolved. V lost 3 bases, J lost 6 bases, and 11 bases lay in between. Germline CDR1 and CDR2: MDHEN and SYDVKM. The length of the CDR3 is 13 residues. The CDR3 region is CASSFLSRDGYTF. CDR3 DNA sequence: TGTGCCAGCAGTTTTTTATCCCGGGATGGCTACACCTTC.

The chain uses TRBV19 and TRBJ1-1, with TRBD1 matching 8 bases. Germline CDR1 is LNHDA and CDR2 is SQIVND (reference sequence). The CDR3 is 18 residues long. Trimming took 5 bases from V and 0 from J; bases not matched to a gene: 14. The CDR3 region has the DNA TGTGCCAGTAGTCCCTTCCGACAGGGGACCCTCATGAACACTGAAGCTTTCTTT. It codes for CASSPFRQGTLMNTEAFF.